One sample yielded the 18 T cell receptor beta chains listed below, sequenced in a study of T cells in Graves' hyperthyroidism and ophthalmopathy. Researchers took RNA transcripts and amplified the TCR beta CDR3 regions from them. A first-round RT-PCR of the TCR CDR3 used the HTBI primer set. TCRdb reanalysed the multiplex PCR reads using MiXCR and keeps one entry per CDR3 protein. The sample shows roughly 570,000 distinct CDR3 sequences, approximately 44% of them seen only once. Sequenced input: peripheral blood or thyroid tissue (not recorded which). The receptors shown here come from an adult woman with Graves' disease, either hyperthyroidism or ophthalmopathy (not recorded which).

This clonotype was detected many times. This chain connects TRBV20-1 to TRBJ1-1; D is unresolved. The CDR3 is 12 amino acids. V lost 0 bases, J lost 12 bases, and 14 bases lay in between. Germline V gene lookup returns CDR1 DFQATT and CDR2 SNEGSKA (reference sequence). In DNA form, the CDR3 reads TGCAGTGCTAGAGATTTTGTGCTGGTAACTTTCTTT. Translating gives CSARDFVLVTFF.

The CDR3 here is CASSQDRLNTEAFF. CDR3 nucleotides: TGTGCCAGCAGCCAAGACCGACTGAACACTGAAGCTTTCTTT. The V call is TRBV14, the J call TRBJ1-1; D not resolved. The germline V gene has CDR1 SGHDN and CDR2 FVKESK. Trimming cost V 0 bases and J 0 bases, with 5 bases left between them. This CDR3 is built from 14 residues.

This clonotype occurred once. The genes are TRBV10-3 and TRBJ1-1, with TRBD1 matching over 7 bases. This CDR3 has 14 residues. Looked up from germline, CDR1 is ENHRY and CDR2 is SYGVKD. CDR3: CDITATGSNTEAFF. As DNA, the CDR3 is TGTGACATTACTGCGACAGGGAGTAACACTGAAGCTTTCTTT.

In nucleotides, the CDR3 is TGTGCCAGCAGCCCTAAAGGGCACGAGCAGTACTTC. Its protein product is CASSPKGHEQYF. This chain uses TRBV7-6 with TRBJ2-7, with D unresolved. V shed 5 bases and J shed 5 bases, with 10 bases lying between them. The germline gives CDR1 SGHVS, CDR2 FNYEAQ. This CDR3 is built from 12 residues.

This chain connects TRBV7-9 to TRBJ2-5; the D is unclear. The germline gives CDR1 SEHNR, CDR2 FQNEAQ (reference sequence). Trimming removed 2 bases from V and 1 base from J, with 11 bases in between. This CDR3 spans 15 amino acids. The CDR3 loop reads CASSLSVVGQETQYF. The CDR3 region has the DNA TGTGCCAGCAGCTTAAGTGTTGTGGGCCAAGAGACCCAGTACTTC.

In its sample, this clonotype was seen many times. The chain combines TRBV2 with TRBJ1-1; D gene ambiguous. Germline CDR1 is SNHLY and CDR2 is FYNNEI. The CDR3 totals 14 residues. V was clipped by 9 bases and J by 4 bases, with 18 bases between them. The CDR3 region has the DNA TGTGCCAGTGCACAGAGATATGAAGGCACTGAAGCTTTCTTT. It codes for CASAQRYEGTEAFF. Full variable domain (missing parts from reference TRBV2 and TRBJ1-1): EPEVTQTPSHQVTQMGQEVILRCVPISNHLYFYWYRQILGQKVEFLVSFYNNEISEKSEIFDDQFSVERPDGSNFTLKIRSTKLEDSAMYFCASAQRYEGTEAFFGQGTRLTVV.

The rearrangement joins TRBV29-1 to TRBJ2-7, with a possible D match to TRBD2 (5 bases). The CDR3 loop spans 16 amino acids. Trimming took off 3 bases at V and 4 bases at J, with 22 bases between the two ends. Germline assignment: CDR1 SQVTM and CDR2 ANQGSEA. DNA for the CDR3: TGCAGCGTTGATGCCGGGCCCGCCGGGGTATTTTACGAGCAGTACTTC. This codes for CSVDAGPAGVFYEQYF.

The chain carries TRBV20-1 and TRBJ2-5, with D perhaps TRBD1 (5 bases). Trimming cost V 5 bases and J 7 bases, with 17 bases left between them. The V gene's germline CDR1 is DFQATT and CDR2 SNEGSKA (reference sequence). The CDR3 length is 13 residues. This chain's CDR3 is CSAQRVGQGTQYF. CDR3 nucleotide sequence: TGCAGTGCTCAAAGGGTTGGGCAGGGGACCCAGTACTTC.

This clonotype was observed many times. The J gene is TRBJ1-1, the V gene TRBV2; tentatively, D is TRBD1 (6 bases). There are 13 residues in the CDR3. The ends were cut back, 8 bases at V and 6 bases at J, with 16 bases in the middle. CDR1 is SNHLY and CDR2 is FYNNEI in the germline V gene. The DNA for the CDR3 is TGTGCCAGCGGGCGAGGGGGGATGGCTGAAGCTTTCTTT. Translated, it gives CASGRGGMAEAFF.

This clonotype appeared a single time. The V call is TRBV10-3, the J call TRBJ2-2, with D perhaps TRBD2 (6 bases). V was trimmed by 0 bases and J by 4 bases, leaving 15 bases between them. The CDR3 is 17 residues long. Germline values: CDR1 ENHRY, CDR2 SYGVKD. The DNA of the CDR3 is TGTGCCATCAGTGAGTCTTTCGTAGTGGGAGGCACCGGGGAGCTGTTTTTT. It yields the protein CAISESFVVGGTGELFF.

This clonotype came up many times. V usage is TRBV7-3 and J usage is TRBJ2-2; possible D gene TRBD2, 5 bases. This CDR3 contains 16 residues. V was pared by 2 bases and J by 5 bases, with 15 bases between. From germline, CDR1 is SGHTA and CDR2 FQGTGA. In DNA form, the CDR3 reads TGTGCCAGCAGCTTAGTTAGCGTTGGGATTACCGGGGAGCTGTTTTTT. As protein: CASSLVSVGITGELFF.

CDR3 loop: CATGTENTGELFF. The CDR3 coding sequence is TGTGCCACCGGAACAGAGAACACCGGGGAGCTGTTTTTT. The V and J genes are TRBV15 and TRBJ2-2; D gene unclear. The CDR3 is 13 residues long. V was cut by 8 bases and J by 1 base, with 8 bases left in between. Per germline, CDR1 LNHNV and CDR2 YYDKDF (reference sequence).

The chain carries TRBV12-3 or TRBV12-4 and TRBJ2-7; 7 bases align to TRBD1. CDR3 size: 13 residues. J was trimmed by 5 bases and V by 5 bases; bases with no gene match: 6. The CDR3 nucleotides are TGTGCCAGCAGTGACAGGGCTGGAAACGAGCAGTACTTC. Protein sequence: CASSDRAGNEQYF.

The rearrangement links TRBV20-1 to TRBJ1-6; D not resolved. Trimming took 3 bases from V and 3 from J, leaving 12 bases between them. The germline gives CDR1 DFQATT, CDR2 SNEGSKA (reference sequence). The CDR3 is made up of 15 amino acids. DNA of the CDR3: TGCAGTGCTAGTGCGGACTCGCACTATAATTCACCCCTCCACTTT. Its translation is CSASADSHYNSPLHF.

This clonotype was observed at least ten times. The rearrangement uses TRBV10-2 and TRBJ2-7, with 8 bases aligning to TRBD1. With V trimmed by 6 bases and J by 3 bases, 10 bases remained unmatched. Germline V gives CDR1 WSHSY, CDR2 SAAADI. This CDR3 contains 15 residues. CDR3 nucleotides: TGCGCCAGCAGCCCAAGTATAGGACAGGGCTACGAGCAGTACTTC. Translated: CASSPSIGQGYEQYF.

V usage is TRBV5-6 and J usage is TRBJ2-5, with a tentative D call TRBD2 (6 bases). The V gene lost 3 bases and the J gene lost 1 base, with 16 bases spanning the gap. In germline, CDR1 is SGHDT, CDR2 YYEEEE. This CDR3 spans 16 amino acids. The DNA for the CDR3 is TGTGCCAGCAGCTACCGACGGGCGGGGATCCAAGAGACCCAGTACTTC. It yields the protein CASSYRRAGIQETQYF.

The sample holds many counts of this clonotype. This sequence joins TRBV5-1 and TRBJ1-4, with 8 bases fitting TRBD1. In germline, CDR1 is SGHRS, CDR2 YFSETQ. The V and J ends lost 0 bases and 8 bases, in that order; junction bases with no gene match: 15. This CDR3 has 18 residues. CDR3 amino acids: CASSLGGTGPQGGEKLFF. The CDR3 DNA reads as TGCGCCAGCAGCTTGGGTGGGACAGGTCCCCAAGGAGGGGAAAAACTGTTTTTT.

Many counts were recorded for this clonotype. V is TRBV29-1 and J is TRBJ2-7; the D gene is possibly TRBD2 (5 bases). Trimming stripped 6 bases from V and 5 bases from J, with 20 bases between. Germline CDR1 SQVTM, CDR2 ANQGSEA. This CDR3 has 14 residues. The CDR3 sequence: CSVFRRGIHDEQYF. CDR3 DNA: TGCAGCGTCTTCCGCCGGGGAATTCACGACGAGCAGTACTTC.